These 25 T cell receptor beta chains originate from one sample sequenced in a study of graft-versus-host responses after intestinal transplantation. These receptors' targets are unknown. The repertoire was sequenced with immunoSEQ multiplex PCR; TCRdb's copy has only in-frame clones and lacks some. The table lists roughly 120,000 clones, 90% of them singletons. The sequencing here drew on unstimulated CD4+ T cells sorted from spleen or lymph node cells, taken before intestinal transplant. The source of these receptors is a human donor who received an intestinal transplant.

The chain links TRBV6-1 to TRBJ1-2; 9 nucleotides line up with TRBD1. This CDR3 is built from 13 residues. Germline V gene data show CDR1 as MNHNS and CDR2 as SASEGT. Losses at the gene ends were 5 bases for V and 8 bases for J; bases not matched to a gene: 6. The CDR3 DNA is TGTGCCAGCAGTTGGGGACAGGGAAGGGGCTACACCTTC. This sequence encodes CASSWGQGRGYTF.

The J gene is TRBJ2-7, the V gene TRBV28; 8 positions match TRBD1. The ends lost 10 bases at V and 2 bases at J; junction bases unmatched: 10. The CDR3 runs to 14 residues. CDR1 is MDHEN and CDR2 is SYDVKM in the germline V gene. DNA of the CDR3: TGTGCCACCGTCCCTTGGACAGGGACCTACGAGCAGTACTTC. Protein product: CATVPWTGTYEQYF.

The chain combines TRBV5-1 with TRBJ1-3; D unclear. Per the germline V gene, CDR1 is SGHRS and CDR2 is YFSETQ. CDR3 length equals 12 residues. V shed 8 bases and J shed 4 bases, with 10 bases lying between them. In DNA form, the CDR3 reads TGCGCCAGTTCTCGGGAGGGAAACACCATATATTTT. Amino acids: CASSREGNTIYF.

The chain carries TRBV9 and TRBJ1-2; D call uncertain. CDR3 length: 14 amino acids. Trimming stripped 0 bases from V and 1 base from J, with 7 bases between. From germline, CDR1 is SGDLS and CDR2 YYNGEE. The chain's CDR3 is CASSVGGINYGYTF. For the CDR3, the DNA is TGTGCCAGCAGCGTAGGAGGGATTAACTATGGCTACACCTTC.

The rearrangement joins TRBV21-1 to TRBJ2-3; no check of the table's D call, TRBD2, against the DNA was made. TRBV21-1 is a listed pseudogene. The CDR3 extends over 17 amino acids. The CDR3 DNA is TGTGCCAGCAGCAAAGGGGGCCCTAGCGGGCCGAGGGATACGCAGTATTTT. Translating gives CASSKGGPSGPRDTQYF.

The genes are TRBV11-2 and TRBJ2-7; no firm D call. V shed 0 bases and J shed 0 bases, with 9 bases lying between them. This CDR3 is 15 amino acids long. CDR1 is SGHAT and CDR2 is FQNNGV in the germline V gene. Written as DNA, the CDR3 is TGTGCCAGCAGCTTAGATCCGTTCAGCTCCTACGAGCAGTACTTC. This translates into CASSLDPFSSYEQYF.

As concerns this clone: The junction departs from the called germline gene at one end, perhaps through a read error. V usage is TRBV5-1 and J usage is TRBJ1-1, with D possibly TRBD1 on 6 matching bases. CDR3 length: 15 amino acids. The V gene's germline CDR1 is SGHRS and CDR2 YFSETQ. The CDR3 spells CASSLAVSGDTEAFF. DNA for the CDR3: TGCGCCAGCAGCTTGGCCGTAAGCGGGGACACCGAAGCTTTCTTT. Based on the CDR3 plus reference TRBV5-1 and TRBJ1-1, the full variable domain is KAGVTQTPRYLIKTRGQQVTLSCSPISGHRSVSWYQQTPGQGLQFLFEYFSETQRNKGNFPGRFSGRQFSNSRSEMNVSTLELGDSALYLCASSLAVSGDTEAFFGQGTRLTVV.

The chain links TRBV5-1 to TRBJ2-3; 14 bases are shared with TRBD2. CDR1 and CDR2 from the germline V gene are SGHRS and YFSETQ. The CDR3 contains 16 residues. J lost 3 bases, V lost 0 bases, and 0 bases had no gene match. CDR3 bases: TGCGCCAGCAGCTTGGGGACTAGCGGGAGGACAGATACGCAGTATTTT. This codes for CASSLGTSGRTDTQYF.

This clone was counted a single time. This sequence joins TRBV19 and TRBJ1-2, with unresolved D. The germline gives CDR1 LNHDA, CDR2 SQIVND (reference sequence). Trimming shortened V by 2 bases and J by 2 bases, and 12 bases separated the two germline ends. The CDR3 spans 15 residues. CDR3 residues: CASSIPREGNYGYTF. DNA of the CDR3: TGTGCCAGTAGTATACCCCGGGAAGGGAACTATGGCTACACCTTC.

The genes are TRBV6-5 and TRBJ2-1, with D tentatively TRBD2 (5 bases). The CDR3 is made up of 13 amino acids. Germline V gene lookup returns CDR1 MNHEY and CDR2 SVGAGI. The V end lost 6 bases, the J end lost 9 bases, and 15 bases lay between the germline ends. DNA for the CDR3: TGTGCCAGCAGACCACTAGGTTGGGGTGAGCAGTTCTTC. This translates into CASRPLGWGEQFF.

The CDR3 DNA reads as TGTGCCAGCAGCTCATGGACAGTCGAGACCCAGTACTTC. Its protein product is CASSSWTVETQYF. The J gene is TRBJ2-5, the V gene TRBV7-6, with D possibly matching TRBD1 (6 bases). The CDR3 has 13 residues. V lost 4 bases and J 5 bases, leaving 11 bases between the germline ends. Germline CDR1 reads SGHVS; CDR2 reads FNYEAQ.

The chain recombines TRBV6-5 with TRBJ1-3; D possibly corresponds to TRBD1 (6 bases). The CDR3 consists of 14 residues. V was shortened by 6 bases and J by 0 bases, with 9 bases between the two germline ends. Per the germline V gene, CDR1 is MNHEY and CDR2 is SVGAGI. The CDR3 nucleotides read TGTGCCAGCAGCAGGACAGCCTCTGGAAACACCATATATTTT. Translating gives CASSRTASGNTIYF.

The V call is TRBV7-8, the J call TRBJ2-1; 11 nucleotides agree with TRBD1. Trimming removed 5 bases from V and 4 bases from J; junction bases left unmatched: 4. Germline CDR1 reads SGHVS; CDR2 reads FQNEAQ. CDR3 length: 15 residues. In nucleotides, the CDR3 is TGTGCCAGCAGCAACCGGGACAGGGGGTACAATGAGCAGTTCTTC. It translates to CASSNRDRGYNEQFF.

The V and J genes are TRBV7-3 and TRBJ2-7, with 10 nucleotides matching TRBD2. Germline CDR1 is SGHTA and CDR2 is FQGTGA. V lost 4 bases and J lost 4; bases outside the gene matches: 10. CDR3 length: 16 amino acids. The CDR3 coding sequence is TGTGCCAGCAGCTCTAAACCTAGCGGGAGTTTGTACGAGCAGTACTTC. Encoded protein: CASSSKPSGSLYEQYF. Variable domain in full (rest from reference TRBV7-3 and TRBJ2-7): GAGVSQTPSNKVTEKGKYVELRCDPISGHTALYWYRQSLGQGPEFLIYFQGTGAADDSGLPNDRFFAVRPEGSVSTLKIQRTERGDSAVYLCASSSKPSGSLYEQYFGPGTRLTVT.

The V and J genes are TRBV4-3 and TRBJ1-2; a weak D match, TRBD1 (5 bases). Trimming pared 0 bases from V and 7 bases from J, leaving 9 bases between. CDR1 is LGHNA, CDR2 YSLEER, per germline. This CDR3 is 13 amino acids long. The CDR3 loop reads CASSQDRRGGYTF. The CDR3 coding sequence is TGCGCCAGCAGCCAAGACAGAAGGGGTGGCTACACCTTC.

The gene calls are TRBV10-2 and TRBJ1-5; D perhaps matches TRBD1 (6 bases). The CDR3 length is 17 residues. Germline V gene sequence: CDR1 WSHSY, CDR2 SAAADI. The V gene lost 0 bases and the J gene lost 4 bases, with 16 bases spanning the gap. The DNA of the CDR3 is TGCGCCAGCAGTGAGTCGCTGGGTAGAGGGGGAAATCAGCCCCAGCATTTT. This gives the protein CASSESLGRGGNQPQHF.

The J gene is TRBJ2-1, the V gene TRBV28; TRBD1 might be the D (7 bases). The V gene's germline CDR1 is MDHEN and CDR2 SYDVKM. The CDR3 is 14 residues long. Trimming left V 5 bases short and J 4 bases short, with 12 bases between. The CDR3 sequence: CASSVQGGYNEQFF. The CDR3 DNA sequence: TGTGCCAGCAGTGTGCAGGGGGGTTACAATGAGCAGTTCTTC.

The chain employs TRBV30 and TRBJ2-7, with D perhaps TRBD1 (5 bases). Germline CDR1 GTSNPN, CDR2 SVGIG (reference sequence). CDR3 length: 12 residues. V was cut by 3 bases and J by 6 bases, with 12 bases left in between. CDR3 nucleotides: TGTGCCTGGAGGTCTCAAAGGGGCGAGCAGTACTTC. It encodes CAWRSQRGEQYF.

The genes are TRBV7-2 and TRBJ2-1; no definite D call. The CDR3 has 14 residues. The V end lost 2 bases, the J end lost 2 bases, and 7 bases lay between the germline ends. CDR1 and CDR2 (germline): SGHTA, FQGNSA. CDR3 in amino acids: CASSLRSAYNEQFF. The CDR3 bases are TGTGCCAGCAGCTTAAGAAGCGCCTACAATGAGCAGTTCTTC.

The genes are TRBV4-1 and TRBJ2-3; D perhaps matches TRBD1 (6 bases). Germline values: CDR1 MGHRA, CDR2 YSYEKL. Trimming stripped 4 bases from V and 3 bases from J, with 14 bases between. There are 15 residues in the CDR3. The CDR3 sequence is CASSPFPGETDTQYF. DNA of the CDR3: TGCGCCAGCAGCCCATTTCCAGGGGAGACAGATACGCAGTATTTT.

The V call is TRBV7-2, the J call TRBJ2-7; 10 nucleotides agree with TRBD1. CDR1 and CDR2 from the germline V gene are SGHTA and FQGNSA. The CDR3 totals 15 residues. V trimming: 1 base; J trimming: 4 bases; junction bases outside the gene matches: 4. CDR3 residues: CASSLVWDRGYEQYF. The CDR3 nucleotides are TGTGCCAGCAGCTTAGTGTGGGACAGGGGATACGAGCAGTACTTC.

This clone occurred once. Other DNA sequences of this sample code for an identical CDR3. The V and J genes are TRBV7-9 and TRBJ2-3, with 12 bases matching TRBD2. Germline V gene sequence: CDR1 SEHNR, CDR2 FQNEAQ (reference sequence). The ends lost 2 bases at V and 3 bases at J; junction bases unmatched: 0. The CDR3 contains 15 residues. CDR3 amino acids: CASSLLAGGTDTQYF. The DNA for the CDR3 is TGTGCCAGCAGCTTACTAGCGGGGGGGACAGATACGCAGTATTTT.

This sequence joins TRBV4-1 and TRBJ1-1; 9 positions agree with TRBD1. CDR3 length: 16 amino acids. CDR1 and CDR2 from the germline V gene are MGHRA and YSYEKL. V lost 4 bases, J lost 2 bases, and 8 bases stayed unmatched. The CDR3 nucleotides are TGCGCCAGCAGCCCCGGACAGGGGACTTTAAACACTGAAGCTTTCTTT. Its protein is CASSPGQGTLNTEAFF.

For the CDR3, the DNA is TGTGCCAGCAGGAGACTAGCAAGCACAGATACGCAGTATTTT. Translated, it gives CASRRLASTDTQYF. V is TRBV6-1 and J is TRBJ2-3; 7 bases line up with TRBD2. V was clipped by 6 bases and J by 0 bases; unmatched bases: 3. The CDR3 is 14 residues long. From germline, CDR1 is MNHNS and CDR2 SASEGT.

The genes are TRBV27 and TRBJ2-7; TRBD2 is a possible D gene (6 bases). The CDR3 runs to 14 residues. CDR1 and CDR2 from the germline V gene are MNHEY and SMNVEV (reference sequence). Trimming removed 2 bases at V and 3 bases at J, with 11 bases between. The CDR3 DNA sequence: TGTGCCAGCAGTTTAAGGAGGGTAGGCTACGAGCAGTACTTC. Protein sequence: CASSLRRVGYEQYF.